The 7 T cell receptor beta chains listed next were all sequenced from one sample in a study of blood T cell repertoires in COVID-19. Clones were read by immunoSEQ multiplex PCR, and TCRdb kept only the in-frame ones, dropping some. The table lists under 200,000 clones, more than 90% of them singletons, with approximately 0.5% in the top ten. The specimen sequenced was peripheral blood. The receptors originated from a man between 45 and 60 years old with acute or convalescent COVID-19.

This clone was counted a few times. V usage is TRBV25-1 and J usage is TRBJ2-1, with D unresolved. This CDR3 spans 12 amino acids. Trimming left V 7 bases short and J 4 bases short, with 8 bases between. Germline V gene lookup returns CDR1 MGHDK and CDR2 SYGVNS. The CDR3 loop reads CASTDWYNEQFF. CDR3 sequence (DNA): TGTGCCAGCACCGACTGGTACAATGAGCAGTTCTTC.

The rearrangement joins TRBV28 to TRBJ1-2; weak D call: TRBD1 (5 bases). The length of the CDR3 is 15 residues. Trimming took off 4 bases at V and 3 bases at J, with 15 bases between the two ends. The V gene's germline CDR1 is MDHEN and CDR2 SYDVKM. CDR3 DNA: TGTGCCAGCAGTTCCCCGCGGGCGGGGGACTATGGCTACACCTTC. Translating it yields CASSSPRAGDYGYTF.

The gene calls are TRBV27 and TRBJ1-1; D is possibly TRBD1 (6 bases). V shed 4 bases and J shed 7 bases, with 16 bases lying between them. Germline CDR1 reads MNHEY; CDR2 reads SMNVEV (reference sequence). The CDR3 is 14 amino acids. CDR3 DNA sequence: TGTGCCAGCAGTTCCCCCGGGACACCGGATGAAGCTTTCTTT. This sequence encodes CASSSPGTPDEAFF.

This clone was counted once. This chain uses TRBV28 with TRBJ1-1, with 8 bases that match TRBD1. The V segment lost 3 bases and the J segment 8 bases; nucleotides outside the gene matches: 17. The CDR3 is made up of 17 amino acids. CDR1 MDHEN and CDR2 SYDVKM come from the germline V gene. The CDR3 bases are TGTGCCAGCAGTTTTACTATCGGATTTCAGGGGGCAAACGAAGCTTTCTTT. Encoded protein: CASSFTIGFQGANEAFF.

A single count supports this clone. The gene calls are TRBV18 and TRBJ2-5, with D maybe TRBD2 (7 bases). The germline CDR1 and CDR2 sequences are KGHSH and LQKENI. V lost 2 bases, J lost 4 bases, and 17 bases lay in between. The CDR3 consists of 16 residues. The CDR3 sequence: CASSPTGQSGGETQYF. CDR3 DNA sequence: TGTGCCAGCTCACCAACCGGACAGTCGGGAGGAGAGACCCAGTACTTC.

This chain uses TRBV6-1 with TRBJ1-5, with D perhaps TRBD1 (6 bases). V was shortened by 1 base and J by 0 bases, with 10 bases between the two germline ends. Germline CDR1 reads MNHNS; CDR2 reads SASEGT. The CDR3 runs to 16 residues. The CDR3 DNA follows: TGTGCCAGCAGTGAAGGGACAGCTGTTAGCAATCAGCCCCAGCATTTT. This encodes CASSEGTAVSNQPQHF.

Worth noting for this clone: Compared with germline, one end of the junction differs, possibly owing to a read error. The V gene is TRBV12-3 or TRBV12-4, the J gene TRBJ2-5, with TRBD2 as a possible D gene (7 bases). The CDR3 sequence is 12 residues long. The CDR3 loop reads CASSLGGLGQNF. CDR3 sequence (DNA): TGTGCCAGCAGTTTGGGGGGGCTCGGGCAGAACTTC.